The rows below give T cell receptor beta chains drawn from one sample of a study of Ad26.COV2.S vaccination and SARS-CoV-2 variants. Method: immunoSEQ multiplex PCR; TCRdb's copy keeps in-frame clones and lacks some. The sample includes about 350,000 clones, about nine tenths of them seen just once. This specimen consisted of peripheral blood, obtained in a trial of Ad26.COV2.S vaccine versus placebo. These receptors originate from a person between 18 and 59 years old who received the Ad26.COV2.S COVID-19 vaccine or a placebo. The CDR3 runs from the conserved cysteine through the conserved F or W. Each record gives: CDR3 protein, J gene, V gene.

CDR3 protein: CASKGGPDYNSPLHF
J gene: TRBJ1-6
V gene: TRBV27

CDR3 protein: CASSFGTGKPYEQYF
J gene: TRBJ2-7
V gene: TRBV7-9

CDR3 protein: CANAGPNTEAFF
J gene: TRBJ1-1
V gene: TRBV6-6

CDR3 protein: CASSIEGGKAGYGYTF
J gene: TRBJ1-2
V gene: TRBV19

CDR3 protein: CASSLGTESFATNEKLFF
J gene: TRBJ1-4
V gene: TRBV5-1

CDR3 protein: CATRQGAGSNQPQHF
J gene: TRBJ1-5
V gene: TRBV15

CDR3 protein: CASSNTDTQYF
J gene: TRBJ2-3
V gene: TRBV3-1/TRBV3-2

CDR3 protein: CASSLESGLGVNEQFF
J gene: TRBJ2-1
V gene: TRBV11-1

CDR3 protein: CASSLTRDTRGATNEKLFF
J gene: TRBJ1-4
V gene: TRBV5-5

CDR3 protein: CASRAGVIGNQPQHF
J gene: TRBJ1-5
V gene: TRBV7-8

CDR3 protein: CASSYRDRTYEQYF
J gene: TRBJ2-7
V gene: TRBV6-5

CDR3 protein: CASSSIAGVQETQYF
J gene: TRBJ2-5
V gene: TRBV5-1

CDR3 protein: CASSWDRGRLGKLFF
J gene: TRBJ1-4
V gene: TRBV2

CDR3 protein: CASSQVEDTEAFF
J gene: TRBJ1-1
V gene: TRBV3-1/TRBV3-2

CDR3 protein: CASSYGTRQETQYF
J gene: TRBJ2-5
V gene: TRBV7-9

CDR3 protein: CASSPGGPFSNQPQHF
J gene: TRBJ1-5
V gene: TRBV4-1

CDR3 protein: CASSFASSYEQYF
J gene: TRBJ2-7
V gene: TRBV7-9

CDR3 protein: CASIGQTANYGYTF
J gene: TRBJ1-2
V gene: TRBV2

CDR3 protein: CASSRIDRELDTQYF
J gene: TRBJ2-3
V gene: TRBV5-4

CDR3 protein: CASSQDWGNTEAFF
J gene: TRBJ1-1
V gene: TRBV3-1/TRBV3-2

CDR3 protein: CASSLVGRGPTDTQYF
J gene: TRBJ2-3
V gene: TRBV5-1

CDR3 protein: CASSIGQVSTDTQYF
J gene: TRBJ2-3
V gene: TRBV19